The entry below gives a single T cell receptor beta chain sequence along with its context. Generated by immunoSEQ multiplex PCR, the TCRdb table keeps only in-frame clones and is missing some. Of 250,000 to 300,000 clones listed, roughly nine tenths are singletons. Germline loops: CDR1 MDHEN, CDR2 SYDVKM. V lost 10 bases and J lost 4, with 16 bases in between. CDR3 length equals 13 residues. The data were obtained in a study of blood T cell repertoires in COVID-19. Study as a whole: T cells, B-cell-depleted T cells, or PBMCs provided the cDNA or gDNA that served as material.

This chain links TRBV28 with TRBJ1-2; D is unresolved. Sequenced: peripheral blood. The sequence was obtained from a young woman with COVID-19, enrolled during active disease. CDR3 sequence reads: CATYVEGIYGYTF. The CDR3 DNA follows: TGTGCCACCTACGTAGAGGGCATCTATGGCTACACCTTC.